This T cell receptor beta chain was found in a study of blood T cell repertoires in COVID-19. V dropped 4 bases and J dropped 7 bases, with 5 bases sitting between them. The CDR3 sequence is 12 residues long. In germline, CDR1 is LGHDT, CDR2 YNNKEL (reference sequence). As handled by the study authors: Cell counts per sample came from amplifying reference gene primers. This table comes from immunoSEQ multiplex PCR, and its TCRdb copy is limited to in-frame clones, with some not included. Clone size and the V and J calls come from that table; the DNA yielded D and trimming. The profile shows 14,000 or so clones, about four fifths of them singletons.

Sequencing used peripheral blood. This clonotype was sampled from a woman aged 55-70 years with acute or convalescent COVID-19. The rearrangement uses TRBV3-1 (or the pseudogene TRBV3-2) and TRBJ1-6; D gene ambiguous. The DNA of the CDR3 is TGTGCCAGCAGCCTCCTCAATTCACCCCTCCACTTT. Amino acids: CASSLLNSPLHF.